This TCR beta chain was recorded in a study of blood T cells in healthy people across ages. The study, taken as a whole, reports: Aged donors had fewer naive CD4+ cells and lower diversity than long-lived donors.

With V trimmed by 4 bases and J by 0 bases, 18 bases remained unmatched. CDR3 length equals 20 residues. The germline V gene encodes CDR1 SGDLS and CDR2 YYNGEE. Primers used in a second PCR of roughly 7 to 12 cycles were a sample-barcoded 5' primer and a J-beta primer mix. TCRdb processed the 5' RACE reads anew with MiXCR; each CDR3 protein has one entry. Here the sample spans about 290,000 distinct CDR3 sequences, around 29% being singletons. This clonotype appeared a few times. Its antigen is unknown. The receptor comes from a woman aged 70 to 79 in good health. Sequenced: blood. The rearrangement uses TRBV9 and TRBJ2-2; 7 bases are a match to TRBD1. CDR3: CASSPRQRGRGTANTGELFF. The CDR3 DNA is TGTGCCAGCAGCCCCCGCCAGAGGGGCAGGGGGACAGCGAACACCGGGGAGCTGTTTTTT.